This passage covers 5 T cell receptor beta chains from one sample sequenced in a study of Graves' ophthalmopathy and Graves' hyperthyroidism. Amplified TCR beta CDR3 regions were obtained using RNA transcripts as template. RT-PCR with HTBI primers came first, then second-round multiplex PCR. TCRdb recomputed calls from the multiplex PCR reads with MiXCR, one row per CDR3 protein. Of about 240,000 distinct CDR3 sequences listed, 45% to 55% are singletons. The specimen was peripheral blood. These receptors all stem from an adult man with Graves' ophthalmopathy.

This clonotype was observed a handful of times. The rearrangement links TRBV7-2 to TRBJ1-2; tentative D call: TRBD1 (6 bases). The CDR3 covers 15 residues. CDR1 is SGHTA, CDR2 FQGNSA, per germline. The germline V and J ends were trimmed by 7 bases and 6 bases, with 21 bases remaining between them. The CDR3 protein is CASTQGGRQYHGYTF. CDR3 sequence (DNA): TGTGCCAGCACCCAAGGGGGGAGACAGTACCATGGCTACACCTTC.

This clonotype appeared a few times. The chain carries TRBV11-2 and TRBJ2-2; perhaps TRBD2 as D (5 bases). CDR3 length: 14 residues. V lost 5 bases, J lost 5 bases, and 12 bases lay in between. Germline lookup yields CDR1 SGHAT and CDR2 FQNNGV. The CDR3 nucleotides read TGTGCCAGCAGCCCTAGACGGGAAACCGGGGAGCTGTTTTTT. Amino acid sequence: CASSPRRETGELFF.

The sample holds many counts of this clonotype. The J gene is TRBJ2-7, the V gene TRBV15, with D uncertain. Looked up from germline, CDR1 is LNHNV and CDR2 is YYDKDF (reference sequence). The V gene lost 0 bases and the J gene lost 5 bases, with 5 bases spanning the gap. The CDR3 runs to 12 residues. For the CDR3, the DNA is TGTGCCACCAGCAGAGATGGGAACGAGCAGTACTTC. It translates to CATSRDGNEQYF.

The V call is TRBV11-2, the J call TRBJ1-2; D unresolved. The V end was cut by 0 bases, the J end by 6 bases, with 8 bases between. From germline, CDR1 is SGHAT and CDR2 FQNNGV. The CDR3 has 13 residues. CDR3 protein: CASSLDGKHGYTF. DNA for the CDR3: TGTGCCAGCAGCTTAGACGGGAAGCATGGCTACACCTTC.

The chain is built from TRBV12-3 or TRBV12-4 and TRBJ1-2; no definite D call. The CDR3 runs to 14 residues. V lost 4 bases and J lost 7, with 16 bases in between. The CDR3 spells CASSSEPRSGGYTF. In DNA form, the CDR3 reads TGTGCCAGCAGTTCTGAGCCAAGGTCGGGTGGCTACACCTTC.